The 26 T cell receptor beta chains below come from one sample, sequenced in a study of cytomegalovirus exposure and HLA in healthy donors. Use of 60 Vbeta and 13 Jbeta primers characterized the PCR. Generated by immunoSEQ multiplex PCR, the TCRdb table keeps only in-frame clones and is missing some. Among 200,000 or so clones listed, roughly 84% were seen once. Sequencing was performed on PBMCs. Receptor source: a boy aged 5-17 years in good health and CMV-seronegative.

The gene calls are TRBV5-1 and TRBJ1-6, with 8 bases aligning to TRBD1. V lost 1 base, J lost 9 bases, and 3 bases stayed unmatched. This CDR3 is built from 14 residues. Germline V CDR1 and CDR2: SGHRS, YFSETQ. The CDR3 DNA is TGCGCCAGCAGCTTGATGCAGGGGGCTTCACCCCTCCACTTT. Encoded protein: CASSLMQGASPLHF.

The chain couples TRBV2 to TRBJ2-5; perhaps TRBD2 as D (5 bases). The germline gives CDR1 SNHLY, CDR2 FYNNEI. This CDR3 spans 13 amino acids. Trimming removed 3 bases from V and 6 bases from J, with 11 bases in between. CDR3 protein: CASSEDGVKTQYF. The CDR3 nucleotides are TGTGCCAGCAGTGAGGACGGGGTGAAGACCCAGTACTTC.

The rearrangement joins TRBV5-5 to TRBJ1-1; D might be TRBD1 (5 bases). The germline V gene encodes CDR1 SGHKS and CDR2 YYEKEE (reference sequence). The CDR3 runs 14 residues. CDR3 bases: TGTGGAGCCGCGACGGGGGTAATGAACACTGAAGCTTTCTTT. Encoded protein: CGAATGVMNTEAFF.

The chain recombines TRBV28 with TRBJ2-6; maybe TRBD1 (6 bases). The V gene lost 3 bases and the J gene lost 1 base, with 16 bases spanning the gap. Germline assignment: CDR1 MDHEN and CDR2 SYDVKM. This CDR3 comprises 18 residues. The CDR3 spells CASSFGAGERSGANVLTF. The DNA of the CDR3 is TGTGCCAGCAGTTTCGGGGCAGGGGAGAGGTCTGGGGCCAACGTCCTGACTTTC.

This clone was seen once. The chain employs TRBV5-1 and TRBJ2-7; D is unclear. Trimming took off 3 bases at V and 0 bases at J, with 10 bases between the two ends. The CDR3 is 14 residues long. CDR1 is SGHRS, CDR2 YFSETQ, per germline. For the CDR3, the DNA is TGCGCCAGCAGCTCCGGTCTAGACTCCTACGAGCAGTACTTC. Amino acids: CASSSGLDSYEQYF.

The chain employs TRBV2 and TRBJ2-3; no definite D call. Germline assignment: CDR1 SNHLY and CDR2 FYNNEI. The CDR3 totals 11 residues. V lost 5 bases and J lost 2, with 2 bases in between. In DNA, the CDR3 is TGTGCCAGCAGTCTCACAGATACGCAGTATTTT. Protein: CASSLTDTQYF. Combining the CDR3 with reference TRBV2 and TRBJ2-3 gives the whole variable domain EPEVTQTPSHQVTQMGQEVILRCVPISNHLYFYWYRQILGQKVEFLVSFYNNEISEKSEIFDDQFSVERPDGSNFTLKIRSTKLEDSAMYFCASSLTDTQYFGPGTRLTVL.

The chain is built from TRBV5-4 and TRBJ2-4; D possibly corresponds to TRBD2 (6 bases). The CDR3 totals 17 residues. Per germline, CDR1 SGHNT and CDR2 YYREEE (reference sequence). The V end lost 5 bases, the J end lost 1 base, and 19 bases lay between the germline ends. CDR3 DNA sequence: TGTGCCAGCAGATCCGGTGCGGAGGGGCCGGCCAAAAACATTCAGTACTTC. This sequence encodes CASRSGAEGPAKNIQYF. The full variable domain, with the rest looked up from reference TRBV5-4 and TRBJ2-4, is ETGVTQSPTHLIKTRGQQVTLRCSSQSGHNTVSWYQQALGQGPQFIFQYYREEENGRGNFPPRFSGLQFPNYSSELNVNALELDDSALYLCASRSGAEGPAKNIQYFGAGTRLSVL.

The chain couples TRBV7-2 to TRBJ1-4, with D possibly TRBD1 on 6 matching bases. Trimming cost V 1 base and J 3 bases, with 9 bases left between them. Germline V gene lookup returns CDR1 SGHTA and CDR2 FQGNSA. This CDR3 is built from 15 residues. The DNA of the CDR3 is TGTGCCAGCAGCTTAGAAGGGGGTGCTAATGAAAAACTGTTTTTT. Protein product: CASSLEGGANEKLFF.

This chain connects TRBV6-6 to TRBJ1-1; 9 positions match TRBD1. CDR3 length equals 15 residues. Germline lookup yields CDR1 MNHNY and CDR2 SVGAGI (reference sequence). With V trimmed by 8 bases and J by 1 base, 8 bases remained unmatched. The CDR3 DNA reads TGTGCCAGCGCCGTTCCGGGACAGGGGAACACTGAAGCTTTCTTT. This sequence encodes CASAVPGQGNTEAFF.

The chain recombines TRBV14 with TRBJ2-1; D is possibly TRBD2 (5 bases). Between the trimmed V and J ends, which lost 0 bases and 2 bases, there was a span of 11 bases. Per the germline V gene, CDR1 is SGHDN and CDR2 is FVKESK. The length of the CDR3 is 16 residues. CDR3 nucleotide sequence: TGTGCCAGCAGCCAAGAGGTAGCGTCGCCCTACAATGAGCAGTTCTTC. It specifies CASSQEVASPYNEQFF.

The chain combines TRBV30 with TRBJ1-2; 8 bases line up with TRBD1. In germline, CDR1 is GTSNPN, CDR2 SVGIG (reference sequence). This CDR3 contains 13 residues. The DNA for the CDR3 is TGTGTGAAGGGCAGGGGGACAGGTGATGGCTACACCTTC. This sequence encodes CVKGRGTGDGYTF.

The chain links TRBV11-3 to TRBJ2-1; D remains ambiguous. In germline, CDR1 is SGHNT, CDR2 YENEEA. There are 13 residues in the CDR3. With 5 bases removed from V and 8 bases from J, the gap between germline ends came to 13 bases. CDR3: CASSELRGHEQFF. CDR3 DNA sequence: TGTGCCAGCAGCGAATTACGTGGGCATGAGCAGTTCTTC.

V is TRBV13 and J is TRBJ2-1; TRBD2 might be the D (5 bases). The V gene lost 2 bases and the J gene lost 10 bases, with 18 bases spanning the gap. CDR1 and CDR2 (germline): PRHDT, FYEKMQ (reference sequence). CDR3 length: 15 residues. The CDR3 sequence is CASSLRDMTVREQFF. The CDR3 coding sequence is TGTGCCAGCAGCTTACGGGATATGACGGTTCGGGAGCAGTTCTTC. Full variable domain (rest looked up from reference TRBV13 and TRBJ2-1): AAGVIQSPRHLIKEKRETATLKCYPIPRHDTVYWYQQGPGQDPQFLISFYEKMQSDKGSIPDRFSAQQFSDYHSELNMSSLELGDSALYFCASSLRDMTVREQFFGPGTRLTVL.

This chain joins TRBV10-3 and TRBJ1-1, with 9 positions matching TRBD1. Germline CDR1 is ENHRY and CDR2 is SYGVKD. The CDR3 consists of 14 residues. Unmatched junction bases numbered 4, after V lost 8 bases and J lost 0 bases. The CDR3 nucleotides are TGTGCCATCCGCGGGACAGGGCTGAACACTGAAGCTTTCTTT. This codes for CAIRGTGLNTEAFF.

In this sample, this clone turned up a few times. Here the CDR3 DNA reads TGTGCCAGCAGCCCAGACGGGTTGCTCACCTTC. It is translated as CASSPDGLLTF. The chain employs TRBV9 and TRBJ1-2; D is unresolved. Germline CDR1 and CDR2: SGDLS and YYNGEE. Between the trimmed V and J ends, which lost 4 bases and 13 bases, there was a span of 14 bases. The CDR3 is made up of 11 amino acids.

The chain links TRBV28 to TRBJ1-5; perhaps TRBD1 as D (6 bases). The CDR3 loop spans 14 amino acids. V dropped 4 bases and J dropped 4 bases, with 11 bases sitting between them. The germline gives CDR1 MDHEN, CDR2 SYDVKM. CDR3 sequence (DNA): TGTGCCAGCAGTTCCACAGGGTATAATCAGCCCCAGCATTTT. This codes for CASSSTGYNQPQHF.

As concerns this clone: One end of the junction is discordant with germline, which a read error may explain. The chain is built from TRBV25-1 and TRBJ1-2; no definite D call. This CDR3 spans 11 amino acids. The germline V gene has CDR1 MGHDK and CDR2 SYGVNS. The CDR3 nucleotides read TGTGCCAGCAGTGACAACTGTGGCTACACCTTC. This encodes CASSDNCGYTF.

CDR3 bases: TGTGCCAGCAGCCTACTCAGTCGGGGGAACACTGAAGCTTTCTTT. Protein product: CASSLLSRGNTEAFF. The gene calls are TRBV5-4 and TRBJ1-1; D gene ambiguous. CDR1 SGHNT and CDR2 YYREEE come from the germline V gene (reference sequence). V was pared by 4 bases and J by 1 base, with 14 bases between. This CDR3 region has 15 residues.

This rearrangement joins TRBV5-1 to TRBJ1-5; 7 bases map to TRBD1. Germline trimming cut 4 bases from V and 6 bases from J; bases unmatched to any gene: 10. This CDR3 contains 15 residues. Germline V gene sequence: CDR1 SGHRS, CDR2 YFSETQ. CDR3 DNA sequence: TGCGCCAGCAGCCTGACAGGGAAAGGGGGTCAGCCCCAGCATTTT. Translation: CASSLTGKGGQPQHF.

The chain carries TRBV11-2 and TRBJ2-2; D not certain. Germline V gene data show CDR1 as SGHAT and CDR2 as FQNNGV. The CDR3 totals 15 residues. V was shortened by 3 bases and J by 3 bases, with 11 bases between the two germline ends. As DNA, the CDR3 is TGTGCCAGCAGCTTGGAACTATCCCACACCGGGGAGCTGTTTTTT. Its protein is CASSLELSHTGELFF.

The V and J genes are TRBV7-2 and TRBJ2-5; D is undetermined. V lost 3 bases, J lost 5 bases, and 7 bases lay in between. The CDR3 sequence is 12 residues long. Germline-derived CDR1 and CDR2 are SGHTA and FQGNSA. This CDR3 is CASSFVRETQYF. The DNA of the CDR3 is TGTGCCAGCAGCTTTGTGCGGGAGACCCAGTACTTC.

The rearrangement links TRBV25-1 to TRBJ2-1; the match to TRBD2 covers 8 bases. Germline CDR1 is MGHDK and CDR2 is SYGVNS. The CDR3 consists of 17 residues. Trimming removed 3 bases from V and 0 bases from J; junction bases left unmatched: 7. CDR3 nucleotides: TGTGCCAGCAGTGAGCCCAGCGGGGGCCCCTCCTACAATGAGCAGTTCTTC. It specifies CASSEPSGGPSYNEQFF.

The chain links TRBV6-4 to TRBJ2-2; 8 positions match TRBD1. Per germline, CDR1 MRHNA and CDR2 SNTAGT. The CDR3 consists of 18 residues. The V and J ends lost 0 bases and 0 bases, in that order; junction bases with no gene match: 6. The CDR3 nucleotides are TGTGCCAGCAGTGACTCCCCAGGGGGCCCCCCGAACACCGGGGAGCTGTTTTTT. Encoded protein: CASSDSPGGPPNTGELFF.

This sequence joins TRBV7-8 and TRBJ1-1; 8 bases match TRBD1. This CDR3 has 14 residues. J gave up 0 bases and V 6 bases, and 3 bases lay outside the gene matches. Per germline, CDR1 SGHVS and CDR2 FQNEAQ. The CDR3 spells CASSSGQVNTEAFF. In nucleotides, the CDR3 is TGTGCCAGCAGTTCGGGACAGGTGAACACTGAAGCTTTCTTT.

This clone was recorded a few times. The rearrangement uses TRBV6-1 and TRBJ1-6; 7 bases are a match to TRBD1. The CDR3 has 14 amino acids. Looked up from germline, CDR1 is MNHNS and CDR2 is SASEGT. The junction had 4 bases not matched to a gene; V was cut back by 4 bases and J by 7 bases. The CDR3: CASSADRENSPLHF. The CDR3 DNA reads TGTGCCAGCAGTGCTGACAGGGAGAATTCACCCCTCCACTTT.

This clone appeared a few times. The CDR3 coding sequence is TGTGCCAGTAGTACATCAGGGGCATCTGGAAACACCATATATTTT. This codes for CASSTSGASGNTIYF. This chain connects TRBV19 to TRBJ1-3, with a tentative D call TRBD1 (6 bases). Trimming shortened V by 4 bases and J by 1 base, and 11 bases separated the two germline ends. The germline V gene has CDR1 LNHDA and CDR2 SQIVND (reference sequence). The CDR3 extends over 15 amino acids. Together with reference TRBV19 and TRBJ1-3, the CDR3 gives the full variable domain: DGGITQSPKYLFRKEGQNVTLSCEQNLNHDAMYWYRQDPGQGLRLIYYSQIVNDFQKGDIAEGYSVSREKKESFPLTVTSAQKNPTAFYLCASSTSGASGNTIYFGEGSWLTVV.